The clone carrying this T cell receptor (beta chain) was seen repeatedly, ten times or more. What it binds is unknown. This record belongs to a study of molecular identifiers for immune sequencing clone quantification. Each CDR3 protein is one row after TCRdb ran MiXCR on the PCR reads. The sample consists of around 89,000 distinct CDR3 sequences, under 20% of them appearing once. Deletions cut 3 bases from V and 0 bases from J, with 15 bases between. Germline assignment: CDR1 MNHEY and CDR2 SMNVEV (reference sequence). The CDR3 length is 17 residues. CD8+CD4-CCR7+CD45RA+ cells were sorted as naive CD8 T cells. Regarding the study as a whole: For effector cells, clones above 20 RNA copies held over 99% of molecules; for naive cells, under 1%.

Sequenced input: naive CD8+ T cells from blood, with Jurkat cell RNA spiked in. Subset noted: FACS-sorted CD8+CD4-CCR7+CD45RA+ naive T cells. The rearrangement joins TRBV27 to TRBJ1-5; D remains unclear. The TCR originated in a human donor in good health. Some libraries in this study had Jurkat cell RNA spiked in. The CDR3 spells CASSLISPRFSNQPQHF. CDR3 sequence (DNA): TGTGCCAGCAGTTTGATTTCTCCCCGATTTAGCAATCAGCCCCAGCATTTT.